Below, 13 T cell receptor beta chains from the same sample are listed, as sequenced in a study of T cell repertoires in cytomegalovirus infection. MiXCR was run by TCRdb on the reads, yielding one entry per CDR3 protein. The table has approximately 1,000,000 distinct CDR3 sequences, roughly 31% seen once. Their antigens remain unidentified. Source: cultured CD8+ T cells from PBMCs, taken from culture after CMV antigen stimulation. The receptors were sampled from a human donor in good health (CMV status not recorded). Some clones in this sample may be carry-over from other donors' samples.

This chain joins TRBV6-5 and TRBJ2-4, with D possibly TRBD1 on 6 matching bases. Trimming stripped 0 bases from V and 2 bases from J, with 23 bases between. The CDR3 loop spans 20 amino acids. Germline V gene lookup returns CDR1 MNHEY and CDR2 SVGAGI. The CDR3 DNA sequence: TGTGCCAGCAGTTACTCCCACCGTCGACAGGATCTAGAATCCAAAAACATTCAGTACTTC. It is translated as CASSYSHRRQDLESKNIQYF.

Only a few counts were recorded for this clonotype. The chain combines TRBV6-1 with TRBJ1-4; 7 nucleotides match TRBD1. The CDR3 has 15 amino acids. V lost 2 bases to trimming and J lost 7 bases; unmatched junction nucleotides: 7. Germline-derived CDR1 and CDR2 are MNHNS and SASEGT. The CDR3 reads CASSENRQGGEKLFF. The CDR3 bases are TGTGCCAGCAGTGAAAACCGACAGGGTGGTGAAAAACTGTTTTTT.

This clonotype was detected a few times. V is TRBV27 and J is TRBJ1-1; D remains ambiguous. V lost 10 bases and J 6 bases, leaving 12 bases between the germline ends. The length of the CDR3 is 11 residues. Germline V gene data show CDR1 as MNHEY and CDR2 as SMNVEV (reference sequence). The CDR3 DNA is TGTGCCACTCAGACCACGGCTGAAGCTTTCTTT. Its protein is CATQTTAEAFF.

V usage is TRBV6-2 or TRBV6-3 and J usage is TRBJ2-7, with 11 positions matching TRBD2. Germline V gene data show CDR1 as MNHEY and CDR2 as SVGEGT. Trimming at V came to 5 bases and at J to 1 base, leaving 13 bases not matched to a gene. The CDR3 has 18 residues. The CDR3 bases are TGTGCCAGCAGTACGGCTAGCGGGGGGCTTATCTCTTCCTACGAGCAGTACTTC. This sequence encodes CASSTASGGLISSYEQYF.

This clonotype was picked up many times. V usage is TRBV7-9 and J usage is TRBJ2-3; 7 nucleotides match TRBD1. The CDR3 is made up of 15 amino acids. The germline V gene has CDR1 SEHNR and CDR2 FQNEAQ (reference sequence). The CDR3 nucleotides read TGTGCGGTGGCCCTACGGGACAGTGGGGCAGATACGCAGTATTTT. Translating gives CAVALRDSGADTQYF.

Many counts were recorded for this clonotype. The chain combines TRBV7-9 with TRBJ2-7; D is ambiguous. Germline V CDR1 and CDR2: SEHNR, FQNEAQ (reference sequence). V lost 2 bases to trimming and J lost 2 bases, with 16 bases between them. There are 16 residues in the CDR3. CDR3 residues: CASSLSVGVWPYEQYF. CDR3 sequence (DNA): TGTGCCAGCAGCTTAAGTGTTGGGGTCTGGCCCTACGAGCAGTACTTC.

V is TRBV20-1 and J is TRBJ2-7, with D possibly matching TRBD1 (6 bases). The germline CDR1 and CDR2 sequences are DFQATT and SNEGSKA (reference sequence). The ends were cut back, 2 bases at V and 1 base at J, with 18 bases in the middle. There are 16 residues in the CDR3. CDR3 in DNA: TGCAGTGCTAGACCGAGCCACGCAGGGGTGTCCTACGAGCAGTACTTC. Amino acids: CSARPSHAGVSYEQYF.

This clonotype was detected a few times. The gene calls are TRBV25-1 and TRBJ2-3; D possibly corresponds to TRBD1 (6 bases). Germline CDR1 reads MGHDK; CDR2 reads SYGVNS. This CDR3 comprises 14 residues. V dropped 6 bases and J dropped 5 bases, with 15 bases sitting between them. The CDR3 loop reads CASRGQVPQDTQYF. The CDR3 DNA follows: TGTGCCAGCAGGGGACAAGTACCCCAAGATACGCAGTATTTT.

This chain links TRBV7-6 with TRBJ1-3; TRBD1 aligns across 9 bases. The CDR3 covers 18 residues. CDR1 and CDR2 from the germline V gene are SGHVS and FNYEAQ. V gave up 10 bases and J gave up 0 bases; unmatched junction bases: 16. The CDR3 nucleotides are TGTGCCATCCGCCGGGACAGGGTCGCCTCGAGCTCTGGAAACACCATATATTTT. This gives the protein CAIRRDRVASSSGNTIYF. Variable domain in full (rest from reference TRBV7-6 and TRBJ1-3): GAGVSQSPRYKVTKRGQDVALRCDPISGHVSLYWYRQALGQGPEFLTYFNYEAQQDKSGLPNDRFSAERPEGSISTLTIQRTEQRDSAMYRCAIRRDRVASSSGNTIYFGEGSWLTVV.

The V gene is TRBV29-1, the J gene TRBJ2-3; no definite D call. Germline values: CDR1 SQVTM, CDR2 ANQGSEA. The germline V and J ends were trimmed by 2 bases and 3 bases, with 15 bases remaining between them. This CDR3 has 15 amino acids. The CDR3 sequence is CSVEFTGMPTDTQYF. The DNA for the CDR3 is TGCAGCGTTGAATTTACGGGTATGCCTACAGATACGCAGTATTTT.

This rearrangement joins TRBV10-3 to TRBJ1-1; the match to TRBD1 covers 8 bases. The V gene's germline CDR1 is ENHRY and CDR2 SYGVKD. Trimming removed 2 bases from V and 2 bases from J; junction bases left unmatched: 10. CDR3 length equals 17 residues. The CDR3 DNA reads TGTGCCATCAGTGAGAGGCCCGGGGACAGGTTAAACACTGAAGCTTTCTTT. Amino acids: CAISERPGDRLNTEAFF.

This clonotype was counted a few times. This chain connects TRBV10-3 to TRBJ2-7; 7 nucleotides match TRBD1. Germline lookup yields CDR1 ENHRY and CDR2 SYGVKD. The junction had 9 bases not matched to a gene; V was cut back by 6 bases and J by 1 base. This CDR3 contains 15 residues. In DNA form, the CDR3 reads TGTGCCATCAGAACCGGGACAGTGACGTCCTACGAGCAGTACTTC. This codes for CAIRTGTVTSYEQYF.

In this sample, this clonotype turned up a few times. This sequence joins TRBV2 and TRBJ2-7; TRBD1 matches 9 bases. The CDR3 spans 15 residues. V was pared by 5 bases and J by 3 bases, with 8 bases of the junction left unmatched. Germline-derived CDR1 and CDR2 are SNHLY and FYNNEI. The DNA of the CDR3 is TGTGCCAGCAGTAGAGGGACAGGGTTTAGCTACGAGCAGTACTTC. Translated, it gives CASSRGTGFSYEQYF. Full variable domain (remainder filled in from reference TRBV2 and TRBJ2-7): EPEVTQTPSHQVTQMGQEVILRCVPISNHLYFYWYRQILGQKVEFLVSFYNNEISEKSEIFDDQFSVERPDGSNFTLKIRSTKLEDSAMYFCASSRGTGFSYEQYFGPGTRLTVT.